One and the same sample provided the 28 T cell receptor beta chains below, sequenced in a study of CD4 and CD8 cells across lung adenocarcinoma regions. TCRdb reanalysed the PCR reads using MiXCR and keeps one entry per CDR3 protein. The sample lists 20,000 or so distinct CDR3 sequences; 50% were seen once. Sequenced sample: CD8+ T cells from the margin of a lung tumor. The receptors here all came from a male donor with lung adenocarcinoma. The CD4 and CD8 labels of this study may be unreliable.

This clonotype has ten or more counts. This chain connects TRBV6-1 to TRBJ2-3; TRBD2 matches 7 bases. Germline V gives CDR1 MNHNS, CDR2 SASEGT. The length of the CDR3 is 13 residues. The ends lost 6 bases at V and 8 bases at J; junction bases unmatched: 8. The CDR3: CASRWEGPGTQYF. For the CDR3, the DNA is TGTGCCAGCAGGTGGGAGGGCCCCGGTACGCAGTATTTT.

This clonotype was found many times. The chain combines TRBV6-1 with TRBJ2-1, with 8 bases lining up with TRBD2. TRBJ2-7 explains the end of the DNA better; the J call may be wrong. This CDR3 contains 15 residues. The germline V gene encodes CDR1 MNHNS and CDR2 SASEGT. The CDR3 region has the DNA TGTGCCAGCAGCACTTTGAGCGGGAGTTGGTACGAGCAGTACTTC. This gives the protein CASSTLSGSWYEQYF.

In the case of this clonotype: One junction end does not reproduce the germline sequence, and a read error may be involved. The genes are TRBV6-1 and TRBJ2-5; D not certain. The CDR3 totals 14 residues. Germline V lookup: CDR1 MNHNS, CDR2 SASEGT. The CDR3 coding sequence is TGTGCCAGCAGTGAATCCCGGTCCCAAGAGACGCAGTACTTC. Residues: CASSESRSQETQYF.

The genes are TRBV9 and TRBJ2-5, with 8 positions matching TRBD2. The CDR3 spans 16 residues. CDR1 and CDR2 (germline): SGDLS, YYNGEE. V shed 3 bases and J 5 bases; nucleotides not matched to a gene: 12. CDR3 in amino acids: CASSASGLAGAETQYF. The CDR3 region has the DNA TGTGCCAGCAGCGCCTCCGGACTAGCCGGGGCGGAGACCCAGTACTTC.

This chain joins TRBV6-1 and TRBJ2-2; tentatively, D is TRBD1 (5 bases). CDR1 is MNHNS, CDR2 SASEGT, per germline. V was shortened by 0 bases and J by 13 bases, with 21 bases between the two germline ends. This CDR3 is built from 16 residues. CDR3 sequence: CASSEAGAVHTDTLFF. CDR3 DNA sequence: TGTGCCAGCAGTGAAGCTGGGGCTGTGCACACCGATACGCTGTTTTTT.

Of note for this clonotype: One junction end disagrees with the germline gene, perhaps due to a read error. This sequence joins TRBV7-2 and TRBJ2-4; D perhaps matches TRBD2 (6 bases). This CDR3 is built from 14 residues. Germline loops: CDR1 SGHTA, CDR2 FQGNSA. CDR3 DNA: TGTGCGAGCACCCTGGGGCGGGGCGAAAACATTCAGTACTTC. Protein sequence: CASTLGRGENIQYF.

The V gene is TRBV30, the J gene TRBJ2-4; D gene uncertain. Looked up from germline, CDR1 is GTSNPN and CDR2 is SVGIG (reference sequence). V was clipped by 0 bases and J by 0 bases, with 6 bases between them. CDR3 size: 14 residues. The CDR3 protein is CAWSVVAAKNIQYF. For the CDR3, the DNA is TGTGCCTGGAGTGTTGTAGCAGCCAAAAACATTCAGTACTTC.

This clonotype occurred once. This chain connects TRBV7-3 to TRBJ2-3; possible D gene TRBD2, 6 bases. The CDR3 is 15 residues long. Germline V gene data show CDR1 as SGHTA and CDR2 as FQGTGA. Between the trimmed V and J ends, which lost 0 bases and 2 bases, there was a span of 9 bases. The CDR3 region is CASSLTSGHTDTQYF. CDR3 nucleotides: TGTGCCAGCAGCTTAACTAGCGGTCACACAGATACGCAGTATTTT.

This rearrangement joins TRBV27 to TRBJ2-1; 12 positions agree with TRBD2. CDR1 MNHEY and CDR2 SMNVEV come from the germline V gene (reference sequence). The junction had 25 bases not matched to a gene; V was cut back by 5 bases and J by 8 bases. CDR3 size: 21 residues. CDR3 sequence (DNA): TGTGCCAGCAGTCGGACCCAAGGTGGACTAGCGGGACGGCCCATAGGTCATGAGCAGTTCTTC. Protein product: CASSRTQGGLAGRPIGHEQFF.

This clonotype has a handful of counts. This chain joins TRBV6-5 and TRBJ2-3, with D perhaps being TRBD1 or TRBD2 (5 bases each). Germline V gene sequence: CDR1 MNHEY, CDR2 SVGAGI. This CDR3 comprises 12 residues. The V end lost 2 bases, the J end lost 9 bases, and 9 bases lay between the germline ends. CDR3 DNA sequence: TGTGCCAGCAGTTACAGGGGCGGGACGCAGTATTTT. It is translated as CASSYRGGTQYF.

CDR3 bases: TGTGCCAGCAGTTTCCCCCAGGGACGGGGCTACACCTTC. It codes for CASSFPQGRGYTF. V gene TRBV27 combines with J gene TRBJ1-2; possible D gene TRBD1, 5 bases. The germline V and J ends were trimmed by 3 bases and 8 bases, with 13 bases remaining between them. Germline V gives CDR1 MNHEY, CDR2 SMNVEV (reference sequence). The CDR3 totals 13 residues.

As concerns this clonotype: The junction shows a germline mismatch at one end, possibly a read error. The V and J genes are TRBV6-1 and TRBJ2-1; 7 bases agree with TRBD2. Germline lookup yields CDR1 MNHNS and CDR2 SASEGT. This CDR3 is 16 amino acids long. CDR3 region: CASAGRGEGRPETQYF. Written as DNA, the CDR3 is TGTGCCAGCGCGGGGCGAGGGGAGGGTCGTCCAGAGACCCAGTATTTC.

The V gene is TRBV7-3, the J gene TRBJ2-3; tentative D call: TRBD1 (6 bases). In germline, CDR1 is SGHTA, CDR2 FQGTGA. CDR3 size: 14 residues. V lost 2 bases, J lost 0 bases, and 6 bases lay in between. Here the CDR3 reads CASSLQGSTDTQYF. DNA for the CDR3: TGTGCCAGCAGCTTACAGGGGAGCACAGATACGCAGTATTTT.

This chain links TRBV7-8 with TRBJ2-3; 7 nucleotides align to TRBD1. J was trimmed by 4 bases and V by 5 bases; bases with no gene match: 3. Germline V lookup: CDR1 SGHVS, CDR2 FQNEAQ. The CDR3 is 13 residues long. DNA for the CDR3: TGTGCCAGCAGCCAGGGGGTCTCAGATACGCAGTATTTT. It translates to CASSQGVSDTQYF.

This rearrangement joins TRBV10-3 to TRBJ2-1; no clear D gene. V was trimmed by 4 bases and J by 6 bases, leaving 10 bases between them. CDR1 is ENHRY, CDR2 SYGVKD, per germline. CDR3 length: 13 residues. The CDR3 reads CAISAPNSNEQFF. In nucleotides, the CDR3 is TGTGCCATCAGTGCACCGAACAGCAATGAGCAGTTCTTC.

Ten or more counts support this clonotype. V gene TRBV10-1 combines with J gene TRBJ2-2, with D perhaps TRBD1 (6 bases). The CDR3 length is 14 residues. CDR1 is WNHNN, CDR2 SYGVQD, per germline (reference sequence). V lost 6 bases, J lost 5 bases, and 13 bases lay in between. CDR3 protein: CASSNFRGTGELFF. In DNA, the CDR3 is TGCGCCAGCAGCAATTTCAGGGGAACCGGGGAGCTGTTTTTT.

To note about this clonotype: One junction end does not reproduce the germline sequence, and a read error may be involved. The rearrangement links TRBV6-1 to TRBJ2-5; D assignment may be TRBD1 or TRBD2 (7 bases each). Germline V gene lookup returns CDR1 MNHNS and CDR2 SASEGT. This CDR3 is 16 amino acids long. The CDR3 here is CASGGLGGGGQETQYF. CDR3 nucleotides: TGTGCCAGCGGGGGGCTAGGGGGCGGGGGCCAAGAGACGCAGTATTTC.

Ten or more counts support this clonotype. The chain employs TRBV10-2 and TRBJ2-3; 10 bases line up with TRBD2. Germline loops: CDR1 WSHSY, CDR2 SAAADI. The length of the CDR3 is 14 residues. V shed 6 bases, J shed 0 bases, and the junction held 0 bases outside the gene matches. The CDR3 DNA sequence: TGCGCCAGCAGGACTAGCGGGAGCACAGATACGCAGTATTTT. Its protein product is CASRTSGSTDTQYF.

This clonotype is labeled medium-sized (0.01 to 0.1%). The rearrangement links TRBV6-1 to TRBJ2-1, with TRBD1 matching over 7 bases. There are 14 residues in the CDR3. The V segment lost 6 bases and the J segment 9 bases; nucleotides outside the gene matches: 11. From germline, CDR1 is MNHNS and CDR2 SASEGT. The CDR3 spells CASRKTGSVTEQFF. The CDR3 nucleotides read TGTGCCAGCAGGAAGACAGGGTCCGTCACTGAGCAGTTCTTC.

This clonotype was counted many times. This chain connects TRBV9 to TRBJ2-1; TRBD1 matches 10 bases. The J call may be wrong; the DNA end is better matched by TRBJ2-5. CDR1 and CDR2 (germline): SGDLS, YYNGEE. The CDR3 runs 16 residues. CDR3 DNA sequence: TGTGCCAGCAGCTTCAACTCCGGGACAGGGGAAGAGACCCAGTACTTC. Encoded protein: CASSFNSGTGEETQYF.

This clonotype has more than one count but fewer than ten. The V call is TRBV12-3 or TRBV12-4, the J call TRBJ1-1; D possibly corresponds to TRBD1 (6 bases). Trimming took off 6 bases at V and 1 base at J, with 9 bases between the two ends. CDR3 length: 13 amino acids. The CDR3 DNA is TGTGCCAGCAGGTGGACAGCGAACACTGAAGCTTTCTTT. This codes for CASRWTANTEAFF.

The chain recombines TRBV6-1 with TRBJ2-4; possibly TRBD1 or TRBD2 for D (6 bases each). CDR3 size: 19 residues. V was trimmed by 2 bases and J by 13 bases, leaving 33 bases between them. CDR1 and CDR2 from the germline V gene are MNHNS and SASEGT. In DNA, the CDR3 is TGTGCCAGCAGTGAACCCGGGGGCAGGGTGGGCAGTGACCAAGACACCCAGTACTTC. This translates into CASSEPGGRVGSDQDTQYF.

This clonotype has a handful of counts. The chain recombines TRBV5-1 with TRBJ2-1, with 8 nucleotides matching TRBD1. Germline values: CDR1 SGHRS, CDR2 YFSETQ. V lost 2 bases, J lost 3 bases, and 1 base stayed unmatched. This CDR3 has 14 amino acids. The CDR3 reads CASSFGQGYNEQFF. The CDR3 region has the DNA TGCGCCAGCAGCTTCGGACAGGGCTACAATGAGCAGTTCTTC. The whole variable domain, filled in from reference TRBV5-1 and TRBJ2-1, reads KAGVTQTPRYLIKTRGQQVTLSCSPISGHRSVSWYQQTPGQGLQFLFEYFSETQRNKGNFPGRFSGRQFSNSRSEMNVSTLELGDSALYLCASSFGQGYNEQFFGPGTRLTVL.

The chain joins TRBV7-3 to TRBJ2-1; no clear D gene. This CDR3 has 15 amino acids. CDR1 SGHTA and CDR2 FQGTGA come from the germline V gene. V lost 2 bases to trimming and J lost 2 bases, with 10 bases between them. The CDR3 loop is CASSLDNGAYNEQFF. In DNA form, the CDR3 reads TGTGCCAGCAGCTTAGACAATGGGGCCTACAATGAGCAGTTCTTC.

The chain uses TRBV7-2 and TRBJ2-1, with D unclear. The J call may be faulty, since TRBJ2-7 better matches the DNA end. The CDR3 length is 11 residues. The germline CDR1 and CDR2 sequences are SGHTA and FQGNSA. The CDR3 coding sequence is TGTGCCAGCAGCCCCTTCTACGAGCAGTACTTC. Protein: CASSPFYEQYF.

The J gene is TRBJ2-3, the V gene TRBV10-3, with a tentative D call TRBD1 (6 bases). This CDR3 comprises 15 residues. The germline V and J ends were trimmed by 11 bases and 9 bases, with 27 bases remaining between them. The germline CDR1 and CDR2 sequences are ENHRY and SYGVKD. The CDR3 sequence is CARGGQAVSTGTQYF. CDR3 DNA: TGTGCCCGGGGCGGCCAGGCTGTGAGCACAGGGACGCAGTATTTT.

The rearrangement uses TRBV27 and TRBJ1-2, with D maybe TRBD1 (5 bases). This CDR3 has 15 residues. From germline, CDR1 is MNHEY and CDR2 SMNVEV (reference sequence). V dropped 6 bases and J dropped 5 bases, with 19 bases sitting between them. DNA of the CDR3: TGTGCCAGCAGCACAGGAGAAGCTGGGTTGTATGGCTACACCTTC. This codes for CASSTGEAGLYGYTF.

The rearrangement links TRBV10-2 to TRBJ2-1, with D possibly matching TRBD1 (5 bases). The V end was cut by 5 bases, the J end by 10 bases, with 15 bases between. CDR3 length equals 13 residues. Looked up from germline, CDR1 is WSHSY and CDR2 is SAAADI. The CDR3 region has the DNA TGCGCCAGCAGTACCATACAGGCCTACGAGCAGTTCTTC. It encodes CASSTIQAYEQFF.